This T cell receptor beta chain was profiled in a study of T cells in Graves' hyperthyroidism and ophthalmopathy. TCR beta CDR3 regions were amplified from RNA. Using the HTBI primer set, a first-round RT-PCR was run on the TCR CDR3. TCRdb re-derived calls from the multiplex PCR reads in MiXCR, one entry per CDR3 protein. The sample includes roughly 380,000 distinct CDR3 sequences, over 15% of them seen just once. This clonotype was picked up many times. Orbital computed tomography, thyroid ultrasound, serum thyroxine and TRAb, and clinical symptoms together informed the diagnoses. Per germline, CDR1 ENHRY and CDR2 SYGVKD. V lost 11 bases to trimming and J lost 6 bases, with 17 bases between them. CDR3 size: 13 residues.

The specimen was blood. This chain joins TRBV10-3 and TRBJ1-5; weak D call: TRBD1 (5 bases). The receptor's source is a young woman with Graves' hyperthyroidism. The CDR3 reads CASRGEVAQPQHF. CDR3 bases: TGTGCCTCCCGAGGGGAAGTCGCTCAGCCCCAGCATTTT.